These 30 T cell receptor beta chains were all obtained from the same sample, sequenced in a study of blood T cell repertoires in COVID-19. Profiled with immunoSEQ multiplex PCR; TCRdb holds only in-frame clones, not every one. This table holds around 95,000 clones, roughly 87% found once. The sample comprised peripheral blood. The receptors here all came from a man aged 25 to 40 in a cohort sampled during active COVID-19.

This clone has only a few counts. The chain combines TRBV30 with TRBJ1-5; D gene uncertain. The germline V and J ends were trimmed by 1 base and 3 bases, with 7 bases remaining between them. The CDR3 sequence is 13 residues long. CDR1 GTSNPN and CDR2 SVGIG come from the germline V gene (reference sequence). CDR3 in amino acids: CAWSGLINQPQHF. CDR3 nucleotide sequence: TGTGCCTGGAGTGGTCTAATCAATCAGCCCCAGCATTTT.

The chain has TRBV19 and TRBJ1-4; 7 nucleotides agree with TRBD1. Losses at the gene ends were 5 bases for V and 4 bases for J; bases not matched to a gene: 4. The CDR3 runs to 14 residues. Germline V gene data show CDR1 as LNHDA and CDR2 as SQIVND (reference sequence). CDR3 in amino acids: CASSPQGLNEKLFF. The CDR3 DNA reads as TGTGCCAGTAGTCCACAGGGGCTTAATGAAAAACTGTTTTTT. Supplemented by reference TRBV19 and TRBJ1-4, the full variable domain reads DGGITQSPKYLFRKEGQNVTLSCEQNLNHDAMYWYRQDPGQGLRLIYYSQIVNDFQKGDIAEGYSVSREKKESFPLTVTSAQKNPTAFYLCASSPQGLNEKLFFGSGTQLSVL.

This clone came up once. This chain uses TRBV6-5 with TRBJ2-7; D possibly corresponds to TRBD1 (6 bases). Deletions cut 5 bases from V and 6 bases from J, with 20 bases between. Germline V gene sequence: CDR1 MNHEY, CDR2 SVGAGI. The CDR3 runs 15 residues. Here the CDR3 reads CASSRSGTPFSEQYF. Here the CDR3 DNA reads TGTGCCAGCAGTAGATCCGGGACACCCTTTTCCGAGCAGTACTTC.

The chain carries TRBV14 and TRBJ2-7; 8 bases match TRBD1. V was pared by 1 base and J by 3 bases, with 2 bases of the junction left unmatched. The CDR3 is made up of 14 amino acids. The germline CDR1 and CDR2 sequences are SGHDN and FVKESK. CDR3 nucleotides: TGTGCCAGCAGCCAAGGGACAGGGAACTACGAGCAGTACTTC. The encoded protein is CASSQGTGNYEQYF.

The chain employs TRBV19 and TRBJ2-5, with 8 bases lining up with TRBD1. CDR1 and CDR2 (germline): LNHDA, SQIVND (reference sequence). V shed 1 base and J 4 bases; nucleotides not matched to a gene: 8. CDR3 length: 16 residues. The CDR3: CASSIGQIQGAETQYF. The CDR3 DNA reads TGTGCCAGTAGTATAGGCCAAATTCAGGGGGCAGAGACCCAGTACTTC.

This clone has just one count. The rearrangement uses TRBV28 and TRBJ2-3, with D possibly matching TRBD2 (6 bases). The germline CDR1 and CDR2 sequences are MDHEN and SYDVKM. Between the trimmed V and J ends, which lost 2 bases and 2 bases, there was a span of 11 bases. The CDR3 runs 15 residues. DNA of the CDR3: TGTGCCAGCAGTTTAGGCGGGATAAACACAGATACGCAGTATTTT. This sequence encodes CASSLGGINTDTQYF.

This clone was recorded only once. The chain combines TRBV21-1 with TRBJ1-4; the table's D call, TRBD1, has no DNA check behind it. TRBV21-1 is assigned pseudogene status. The CDR3 spans 16 residues. The CDR3 DNA reads as TGTGCCAGCAGCACACGACAGGGTTCAACTAATGAAAAACTGTTTTTT. This gives the protein CASSTRQGSTNEKLFF.

The chain links TRBV15 to TRBJ2-7, with a possible D match to TRBD1 (6 bases). V lost 2 bases, J lost 2 bases, and 10 bases lay in between. CDR3 length equals 14 residues. Looked up from germline, CDR1 is LNHNV and CDR2 is YYDKDF (reference sequence). CDR3 nucleotide sequence: TGTGCCACCAGCAGACAGGGGTCGACCTACGAGCAGTACTTC. Protein sequence: CATSRQGSTYEQYF.

This chain joins TRBV6-5 and TRBJ2-7, with TRBD2 identical over 9 bases. The CDR3 loop spans 14 amino acids. The trim removed 6 bases at V and 3 bases at J, leaving 6 bases unmatched. Germline lookup yields CDR1 MNHEY and CDR2 SVGAGI. In DNA, the CDR3 is TGTGCCAGCAGGAAGCGGGGGGCCCACTACGAGCAGTACTTC. The encoded protein is CASRKRGAHYEQYF.

This rearrangement joins TRBV2 to TRBJ1-1; 9 nucleotides line up with TRBD1. CDR3 size: 13 residues. In germline, CDR1 is SNHLY, CDR2 FYNNEI. The ends lost 4 bases at V and 4 bases at J; junction bases unmatched: 1. CDR3: CASSGQGGTEAFF. CDR3 DNA: TGTGCCAGCAGTGGACAGGGGGGCACTGAAGCTTTCTTT.

The rearrangement uses TRBV5-4 and TRBJ2-5, with D perhaps TRBD2 (7 bases). Trimming stripped 4 bases from V and 1 base from J, with 17 bases between. There are 16 residues in the CDR3. Germline V lookup: CDR1 SGHNT, CDR2 YYREEE (reference sequence). As DNA, the CDR3 is TGTGCCAGCAGCCGAGGGGGGGAAGCAGGCCAAGAGACCCAGTACTTC. Protein product: CASSRGGEAGQETQYF.

V gene TRBV12-3 or TRBV12-4 combines with J gene TRBJ2-7; tentatively, D is TRBD2 (6 bases). This CDR3 is built from 12 residues. V lost 7 bases and J lost 1, with 8 bases in between. CDR3 region: CASTRGSYEQYF. The CDR3 bases are TGTGCCAGCACCCGGGGGTCCTACGAGCAGTACTTC.

V gene TRBV30 combines with J gene TRBJ1-2; D might be TRBD1 (6 bases). V lost 3 bases, J lost 7 bases, and 9 bases lay in between. Looked up from germline, CDR1 is GTSNPN and CDR2 is SVGIG (reference sequence). The CDR3 has 11 amino acids. This CDR3 is CAWRVTGGYTF. CDR3 sequence (DNA): TGTGCCTGGAGGGTGACAGGTGGCTACACCTTC.

The genes are TRBV6-4 and TRBJ1-1, with 9 bases identical to TRBD1. From germline, CDR1 is MRHNA and CDR2 SNTAGT. Trimming took 6 bases from V and 3 from J; bases not matched to a gene: 8. The CDR3 runs to 15 residues. As DNA, the CDR3 is TGTGCCAGCAGAACAGGGGGCGCGGGAGACACTGAAGCTTTCTTT. Its translation is CASRTGGAGDTEAFF.

This clone was picked up a small number of times. The rearrangement uses TRBV6-5 and TRBJ1-4; D remains unclear. V lost 10 bases and J lost 0, with 15 bases in between. The CDR3 runs 15 residues. CDR1 and CDR2 (germline): MNHEY, SVGAGI. This CDR3 is CATTPRRATNEKLFF. CDR3 in DNA: TGTGCCACTACCCCCCGCCGGGCAACTAATGAAAAACTGTTTTTT.

The J gene is TRBJ2-3, the V gene TRBV18; TRBD1 is a possible D gene (6 bases). The CDR3 has 15 amino acids. Germline assignment: CDR1 KGHSH and CDR2 LQKENI. V was trimmed by 3 bases and J by 3 bases, leaving 13 bases between them. The CDR3 DNA reads as TGTGCCAGCTCACCTAGTCAGGGGATGACAGATACGCAGTATTTT. Its protein product is CASSPSQGMTDTQYF.

The chain recombines TRBV11-2 with TRBJ2-7, with a possible D match to TRBD2 (7 bases). This CDR3 region has 11 residues. Germline V gene lookup returns CDR1 SGHAT and CDR2 FQNNGV. CDR3 DNA sequence: TGTGCTACCCGGGGGGCGGCCGAGCAGTACTTC. As protein: CATRGAAEQYF.

This clone was detected a few times. The CDR3 DNA is TGCGCCAGCAGCCAAAGATCGGTAGCGGGGGGCCGCACAGATACGCAGTATTTT. Protein product: CASSQRSVAGGRTDTQYF. This sequence joins TRBV4-3 and TRBJ2-3, with 10 bases lining up with TRBD2. The germline gives CDR1 LGHNA, CDR2 YSLEER. Trimming at V came to 2 bases and at J to 1 base, leaving 9 bases not matched to a gene. This CDR3 comprises 18 residues.

The chain links TRBV2 to TRBJ2-3; 8 nucleotides align to TRBD2. Trimming at V came to 0 bases and at J to 3 bases, leaving 5 bases not matched to a gene. The CDR3 loop spans 16 amino acids. Germline CDR1 SNHLY, CDR2 FYNNEI. As DNA, the CDR3 is TGTGCCAGCAGTGAAGCTAGCGGCGGGAGGACAGATACGCAGTATTTT. Translated: CASSEASGGRTDTQYF.

This rearrangement joins TRBV5-4 to TRBJ1-2; weak D call: TRBD1 (6 bases). The V gene lost 0 bases and the J gene lost 5 bases, with 11 bases spanning the gap. Germline CDR1 and CDR2: SGHNT and YYREEE (reference sequence). There are 14 residues in the CDR3. The CDR3 DNA sequence: TGTGCCAGCAGCTTGGACAGGGATACATATGGCTACACCTTC. Translating gives CASSLDRDTYGYTF.

This clone came up once. The rearrangement links TRBV29-1 to TRBJ2-5; D unresolved. CDR1 is SQVTM and CDR2 is ANQGSEA in the germline V gene. The CDR3 has 13 residues. V lost 4 bases to trimming and J lost 4 bases, with 13 bases between them. The CDR3 DNA reads TGCAGCGTTGCCGGCAGATCAGGAGAGACCCAGTACTTC. Protein sequence: CSVAGRSGETQYF.

V and J are TRBV7-6 and TRBJ2-5; TRBD2 agrees at 9 bases. J lost 5 bases, V lost 0 bases, and 7 bases had no gene match. Germline lookup yields CDR1 SGHVS and CDR2 FNYEAQ. The CDR3 is 16 residues long. The CDR3 coding sequence is TGTGCCAGCAGCTTAGCACCGCGGGGGGGCGGGGAGACCCAGTACTTC. It codes for CASSLAPRGGGETQYF. Filled out from reference TRBV7-6 and TRBJ2-5, the complete variable domain reads GAGVSQSPRYKVTKRGQDVALRCDPISGHVSLYWYRQALGQGPEFLTYFNYEAQQDKSGLPNDRFSAERPEGSISTLTIQRTEQRDSAMYRCASSLAPRGGGETQYFGPGTRLLVL.

The gene calls are TRBV5-1 and TRBJ2-7; D might be TRBD2 (7 bases). Germline values: CDR1 SGHRS, CDR2 YFSETQ. With 10 bases removed from V and 10 bases from J, the gap between germline ends came to 27 bases. The CDR3 extends over 14 amino acids. The CDR3 loop reads CARAVEEGGGLQYF. The CDR3 DNA follows: TGCGCCCGCGCCGTTGAGGAGGGGGGGGGCCTCCAGTACTTC.

This clone was seen a single time. The chain links TRBV28 to TRBJ1-4, with 12 bases fitting TRBD1. This CDR3 has 18 amino acids. Germline trimming cut 6 bases from V and 3 bases from J; bases unmatched to any gene: 11. The germline V gene has CDR1 MDHEN and CDR2 SYDVKM. CDR3 sequence (DNA): TGTGCCAGCAGCTTAGGGTGGGACAGGGGGCAATCTAATGAAAAACTGTTTTTT. This gives the protein CASSLGWDRGQSNEKLFF.

This rearrangement joins TRBV18 to TRBJ1-1; D unresolved. Germline loops: CDR1 KGHSH, CDR2 LQKENI. Between the trimmed V and J ends, which lost 0 bases and 1 base, there was a span of 9 bases. The CDR3 runs to 15 residues. DNA for the CDR3: TGTGCCAGCTCACCACCAGCACAGAAGAACACTGAAGCTTTCTTT. Translated, it gives CASSPPAQKNTEAFF. The complete variable domain, with remaining parts taken from reference TRBV18 and TRBJ1-1, reads NAGVMQNPRHLVRRRGQEARLRCSPMKGHSHVYWYRQLPEEGLKFMVYLQKENIIDESGMPKERFSAEFPKEGPSILRIQQVVRGDSAAYFCASSPPAQKNTEAFFGQGTRLTVV.

A few counts support this clone. The rearrangement links TRBV6-6 to TRBJ2-7, with 8 bases aligning to TRBD2. Per the germline V gene, CDR1 is MNHNY and CDR2 is SVGAGI (reference sequence). The CDR3 has 15 amino acids. V lost 5 bases, J lost 0 bases, and 6 bases stayed unmatched. CDR3 sequence (DNA): TGTGCCAGCAGTCAGCAGCGGGGGCGCTCCTACGAGCAGTACTTC. Amino acids: CASSQQRGRSYEQYF.

CDR3 coding DNA: TGCAGTGCTAGTGGGGACAGTTACGAGCAGTACTTC. Translated: CSASGDSYEQYF. The chain uses TRBV20-1 and TRBJ2-7, with 7 bases aligning to TRBD1. The CDR3 runs 12 residues. After removal of 3 bases from V and 4 bases from J, the junction contained 3 bases not matched to a gene. Germline V gene lookup returns CDR1 DFQATT and CDR2 SNEGSKA (reference sequence).

V and J are TRBV18 and TRBJ1-2; tentatively, D is TRBD1 (6 bases). CDR3 length equals 16 residues. Trimming shortened V by 0 bases and J by 5 bases, and 16 bases separated the two germline ends. Germline V CDR1 and CDR2: KGHSH, LQKENI. The CDR3 loop is CASSPPRDRQGYGYTF. The CDR3, as DNA: TGTGCCAGCTCACCACCTCGAGACAGGCAGGGGTATGGCTACACCTTC.

The genes are TRBV6-5 and TRBJ1-5; TRBD1 agrees at 7 bases. The CDR3 has 14 residues. Per the germline V gene, CDR1 is MNHEY and CDR2 is SVGAGI. Germline trimming cut 5 bases from V and 3 bases from J; bases unmatched to any gene: 4. CDR3 protein: CASSKGTANQPQHF. As DNA, the CDR3 is TGTGCCAGCAGTAAGGGGACAGCCAATCAGCCCCAGCATTTT.

This clone was found once. This sequence joins TRBV3-1 (or the pseudogene TRBV3-2) and TRBJ2-6; no definite D call. The CDR3 spans 14 residues. V lost 5 bases, J lost 4 bases, and 9 bases lay in between. The germline V gene has CDR1 LGHDT and CDR2 YNNKEL (reference sequence). CDR3 DNA: TGTGCCAGCAGCAGCAGCGCGGGGGCCAACGTCCTGACTTTC. This codes for CASSSSAGANVLTF.